One sample yielded the 21 T cell receptor beta chains listed below, sequenced in a study of T cell responses to AZD1222 COVID-19 vaccine. Repertoires were generated with immunoSEQ multiplex PCR, while TCRdb's copy carries only in-frame clones and drops some. The data show about 100,000 clones, approximately 90% seen once. The source was peripheral blood, collected on day 0 of AZD1222 vaccination. All receptors come from an adult in good health.

V usage is TRBV3-1 (or the pseudogene TRBV3-2) and J usage is TRBJ1-1; D perhaps matches TRBD1 (6 bases). CDR3 length: 16 amino acids. Trimming stripped 0 bases from V and 5 bases from J, with 16 bases between. Germline V gene data show CDR1 as LGHDT and CDR2 as YNNKEL (reference sequence). The CDR3, as DNA: TGTGCCAGCAGCCAAGAAGGGGCAGGGGCGAGGACTGAAGCTTTCTTT. Protein: CASSQEGAGARTEAFF.

This chain uses TRBV10-1 with TRBJ2-7; 12 bases are a match to TRBD1. Germline values: CDR1 WNHNN, CDR2 SYGVQD (reference sequence). V lost 2 bases and J lost 6; bases outside the gene matches: 5. The CDR3 sequence is 15 residues long. The CDR3 nucleotides are TGCGCCAGCAGTGAGCCGGGACAGGGGGCTGGCGAGCAGTACTTC. This codes for CASSEPGQGAGEQYF.

The chain uses TRBV21-1 and TRBJ1-5. TRBV21-1 is marked as a pseudogene. The CDR3 covers 10 residues. The CDR3 DNA is TGTGCCACAAACGATCAGCCCCAGCATTTT. Encoded protein: CATNDQPQHF.

This rearrangement joins TRBV9 to TRBJ2-2; D perhaps matches TRBD2 (6 bases). Germline CDR1 and CDR2: SGDLS and YYNGEE. V lost 4 bases, J lost 3 bases, and 13 bases lay in between. The CDR3 loop spans 15 amino acids. The CDR3 region has the DNA TGTGCCAGCAGCCCCTGGACGGGGGACACCGGGGAGCTGTTTTTT. Protein product: CASSPWTGDTGELFF.

This clone was seen just once. The chain is built from TRBV25-1 and TRBJ1-1, with D maybe TRBD1 (5 bases). This CDR3 comprises 11 residues. Germline V gene lookup returns CDR1 MGHDK and CDR2 SYGVNS. Trimming removed 6 bases from V and 12 bases from J, with 14 bases in between. This chain's CDR3 is CASRDGGGTFF. CDR3 nucleotides: TGTGCCAGCAGAGACGGGGGTGGGACTTTCTTT.

The chain couples TRBV18 to TRBJ2-1; 7 bases are a match to TRBD2. This CDR3 contains 15 residues. V shed 3 bases, J shed 11 bases, and the junction held 13 bases outside the gene matches. The germline V gene has CDR1 KGHSH and CDR2 LQKENI. The CDR3 region has the DNA TGTGCCAGCTCACCGGGGGAGGGCCTGGGGGAGAAGCAGTTCTTC. This translates into CASSPGEGLGEKQFF.

The V gene is TRBV4-3, the J gene TRBJ2-5; D gene unclear. This CDR3 region has 15 residues. With 0 bases removed from V and 0 bases from J, the gap between germline ends came to 8 bases. Per germline, CDR1 LGHNA and CDR2 YSLEER. DNA for the CDR3: TGCGCCAGCAGCCAAGATGCGCAGAACCAAGAGACCCAGTACTTC. Its translation: CASSQDAQNQETQYF.

This clone was counted once. This sequence joins TRBV9 and TRBJ2-1; either TRBD1 or TRBD2 may fit D (6 bases each). CDR1 and CDR2 (germline): SGDLS, YYNGEE. The CDR3 is 15 residues long. Trimming shortened V by 1 base and J by 8 bases, and 16 bases separated the two germline ends. CDR3 sequence: CASSVRGERGHEQFF. CDR3 DNA: TGTGCCAGCAGCGTAAGGGGGGAGCGCGGCCATGAGCAGTTCTTC. Together with reference TRBV9 and TRBJ2-1, the CDR3 gives the full variable domain: DSGVTQTPKHLITATGQRVTLRCSPRSGDLSVYWYQQSLDQGLQFLIQYYNGEERAKGNILERFSAQQFPDLHSELNLSSLELGDSALYFCASSVRGERGHEQFFGPGTRLTVL.

This chain links TRBV29-1 with TRBJ2-5; D unclear. The CDR3 runs to 13 residues. The V gene's germline CDR1 is SQVTM and CDR2 ANQGSEA. Trimming removed 4 bases at V and 5 bases at J, with 14 bases between. CDR3 nucleotide sequence: TGCAGCGTTGTATTGAGGTTTATGGAGACCCAGTACTTC. This codes for CSVVLRFMETQYF. The full variable domain, with the rest looked up from reference TRBV29-1 and TRBJ2-5, is SAVISQKPSRDICQRGTSLTIQCQVDSQVTMMFWYRQQPGQSLTLIATANQGSEATYESGFVIDKFPISRPNLTFSTLTVSNMSPEDSSIYLCSVVLRFMETQYFGPGTRLLVL.

The V call is TRBV5-6, the J call TRBJ2-3; 8 positions match TRBD2. CDR1 and CDR2 from the germline V gene are SGHDT and YYEEEE. Trimming at V came to 4 bases and at J to 3 bases, leaving 7 bases not matched to a gene. This CDR3 has 15 residues. The CDR3 spells CASSRAGAGTDTQYF. DNA for the CDR3: TGTGCCAGCAGCCGAGCGGGAGCGGGGACAGATACGCAGTATTTT.

The rearrangement uses TRBV19 and TRBJ2-3; D is possibly TRBD2 (5 bases). Germline CDR1 is LNHDA and CDR2 is SQIVND (reference sequence). V lost 3 bases and J 5 bases, leaving 18 bases between the germline ends. The CDR3 has 16 amino acids. In DNA, the CDR3 is TGTGCCAGTAGTATGGCTAGCTACTTGAACCTAGATACGCAGTATTTT. Protein product: CASSMASYLNLDTQYF.

The V gene is TRBV6-5, the J gene TRBJ1-6; D ambiguous. CDR1 is MNHEY, CDR2 SVGAGI, per germline. This CDR3 comprises 15 residues. V gave up 5 bases and J gave up 8 bases, with 16 bases separating them. The DNA of the CDR3 is TGTGCCAGCAGTCCTTACTGGCATGATGATTCACCCCTCCACTTT. Translating it yields CASSPYWHDDSPLHF.

The chain carries TRBV5-1 and TRBJ2-7, with D possibly being TRBD2 (6 bases). CDR1 and CDR2 (germline): SGHRS, YFSETQ. V shed 5 bases and J shed 1 base, with 19 bases lying between them. This CDR3 contains 16 residues. The CDR3 DNA sequence: TGCGCCAGCAGTGCGGGGCGGACTCTTGGGTCCTACGAGCAGTACTTC. This translates into CASSAGRTLGSYEQYF.

The rearrangement links TRBV18 to TRBJ1-2, with 8 positions matching TRBD1. Per the germline V gene, CDR1 is KGHSH and CDR2 is LQKENI. The CDR3 extends over 14 amino acids. Unmatched junction bases numbered 4, after V lost 3 bases and J lost 4 bases. CDR3 nucleotide sequence: TGTGCCAGCTCACCCGATGGACAGGGCTATGGCTACACCTTC. It specifies CASSPDGQGYGYTF. Together with reference TRBV18 and TRBJ1-2, the CDR3 gives the full variable domain: NAGVMQNPRHLVRRRGQEARLRCSPMKGHSHVYWYRQLPEEGLKFMVYLQKENIIDESGMPKERFSAEFPKEGPSILRIQQVVRGDSAAYFCASSPDGQGYGYTFGSGTRLTVV.

The chain couples TRBV7-8 to TRBJ2-5, with D perhaps matching TRBD2 (5 bases). The CDR3 has 17 amino acids. V was trimmed by 2 bases and J by 5 bases, leaving 21 bases between them. Germline V gives CDR1 SGHVS, CDR2 FQNEAQ. The DNA of the CDR3 is TGTGCCAGCAGCTTAAGAACTAGGGCGGGTCGGCCCGAGACCCAGTACTTC. Translating it yields CASSLRTRAGRPETQYF.

The chain uses TRBV10-2 and TRBJ2-3, with 7 bases aligning to TRBD1. V gave up 7 bases and J gave up 0 bases; unmatched junction bases: 4. Germline CDR1 reads WSHSY; CDR2 reads SAAADI. The CDR3 has 14 amino acids. CDR3 sequence (DNA): TGCGCCAGCACCGGGACAGCTAGCACAGATACGCAGTATTTT. This sequence encodes CASTGTASTDTQYF.

The chain joins TRBV4-3 to TRBJ2-7; 7 positions agree with TRBD1. The CDR3 loop spans 13 amino acids. The germline V gene encodes CDR1 LGHNA and CDR2 YSLEER. J was trimmed by 4 bases and V by 4 bases; bases with no gene match: 4. This chain's CDR3 is CASSRDRGYEQYF. The CDR3 bases are TGCGCCAGCAGCCGGGACAGAGGATACGAGCAGTACTTC.

This clone has a handful of counts. The gene calls are TRBV28 and TRBJ2-7; 7 positions agree with TRBD1. This CDR3 comprises 19 residues. Germline V lookup: CDR1 MDHEN, CDR2 SYDVKM. The V gene end was trimmed by 6 bases and the J gene end by 3 bases; junction bases not matched to a gene: 23. The CDR3 sequence: CASSPVPVNHRGSGYEQYF. CDR3 nucleotides: TGTGCCAGCAGCCCCGTGCCCGTAAACCACAGGGGATCGGGCTACGAGCAGTACTTC.

The gene calls are TRBV19 and TRBJ1-6, with 9 bases aligning to TRBD1. The germline V gene has CDR1 LNHDA and CDR2 SQIVND (reference sequence). The junction had 3 bases not matched to a gene; V was cut back by 8 bases and J by 7 bases. The CDR3 is made up of 13 amino acids. The CDR3 DNA reads as TGTGCCAGTGGACAGGGGTGGAATTCACCCCTCCACTTT. Translation gives CASGQGWNSPLHF.

V is TRBV7-6 and J is TRBJ1-3; 7 bases are shared with TRBD1. The CDR3 sequence is 15 residues long. Germline-derived CDR1 and CDR2 are SGHVS and FNYEAQ. V shed 5 bases, J shed 4 bases, and the junction held 8 bases outside the gene matches. The CDR3 loop reads CASSPGGTAGNTIYF. The CDR3 nucleotides read TGTGCCAGCAGCCCGGGCGGGACAGCAGGAAACACCATATATTTT. Combining the CDR3 with reference TRBV7-6 and TRBJ1-3 gives the whole variable domain GAGVSQSPRYKVTKRGQDVALRCDPISGHVSLYWYRQALGQGPEFLTYFNYEAQQDKSGLPNDRFSAERPEGSISTLTIQRTEQRDSAMYRCASSPGGTAGNTIYFGEGSWLTVV.

Regarding this clone: Other DNA sequences within the sample encode an identical CDR3. The chain recombines TRBV28 with TRBJ1-6; TRBD1 agrees at 7 bases. This CDR3 spans 15 amino acids. Germline CDR1 and CDR2: MDHEN and SYDVKM. Trimming at V came to 2 bases and at J to 5 bases, leaving 3 bases not matched to a gene. CDR3 bases: TGTGCCAGCAGTTTACTCGACAGGGATAATTCACCCCTCCACTTT. Its translation: CASSLLDRDNSPLHF.